This T cell receptor (beta chain) stems from a study of type 1 and type 2 diabetes patients. The junction had 7 bases not matched to a gene; V was cut back by 6 bases and J by 5 bases. Germline loops: CDR1 WNHNN, CDR2 SYGVQD (reference sequence). The CDR3 consists of 16 residues. This clonotype occurred a few times. No antigen is known for it. PCR was run on genomic DNA. Amplification of the beta chain CDR3 used 30 forward and 13 reverse multiplex primers. TCRdb itself ran the multiplex PCR reads through MiXCR, one entry per CDR3 protein. The sample lists fewer than 350,000 distinct CDR3 sequences, around 47% occurring once. Study-wide results and limits: Some HECs seen only in T1D might also appear in more T2D or control samples. Type 2 diabetes patients had few highly-expanded CD4+ clones, median one.

The specimen sequenced was peripheral blood mononuclear cells (PBMCs). This clonotype was obtained from a man aged 18 to 30 with type 2 diabetes. The chain couples TRBV10-1 to TRBJ2-2, with TRBD2 identical over 12 bases. The CDR3 protein is CASSASGRAGTGELFF. In DNA form, the CDR3 reads TGCGCCAGCAGCGCTAGCGGGAGGGCCGGTACCGGGGAGCTGTTTTTT.